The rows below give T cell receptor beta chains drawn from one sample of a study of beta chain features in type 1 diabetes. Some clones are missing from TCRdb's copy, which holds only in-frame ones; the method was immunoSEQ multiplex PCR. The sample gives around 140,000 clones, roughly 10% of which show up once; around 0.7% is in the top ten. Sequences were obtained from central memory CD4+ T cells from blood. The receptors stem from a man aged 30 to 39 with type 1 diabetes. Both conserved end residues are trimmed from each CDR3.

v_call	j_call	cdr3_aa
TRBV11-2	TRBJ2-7	ASSLVGTGVSYEQY
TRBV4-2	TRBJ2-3	ASSPQGGVMADTQY
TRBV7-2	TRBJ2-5	ASSGGWGTQETQY
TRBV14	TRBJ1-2	ASSPGQINYGYT
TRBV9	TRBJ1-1	ASSVDRLNTEAF
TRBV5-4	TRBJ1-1	ASSLYRGEVNTEAF
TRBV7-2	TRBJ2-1	ASSPAGNSYNEQF
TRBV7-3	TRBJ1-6	ASSLKHNSPLH
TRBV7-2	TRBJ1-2	ASSPGQGYGYT
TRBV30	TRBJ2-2	AWSVARELF
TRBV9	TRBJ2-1	ASSARLLSGAAQF